The 29 T cell receptor beta chains given below trace back to one sample, sequenced in a study of response to subunit inactivated influenza vaccine (dated by TCRdb to between 2018 and 2020). The library was made by RT-PCR. Sequencer: Illumina HiSeq 2500. The raw public data were reprocessed by TCRdb itself: fastp quality trimming at Q25, MiXCR clonotype calling, in-frame beta chains only. Each CDR3 protein appears once, grouped with its most common genes and DNA. The sample profile shows about 780,000 distinct CDR3 sequences; around 20% of them were found once. The ten largest account for roughly a tenth of the sample. Sequenced here: PBMCs from blood, sampled 4 to 6 days after vaccination. Every receptor here comes from a man aged 50-59 years who received an inactivated influenza vaccine. Donor details come from another sample of the same person, matched by shared clones.

J is TRBJ1-1 and V is TRBV6-2 or TRBV6-3; 7 nucleotides line up with TRBD1. The CDR3 covers 16 residues. V lost 6 bases to trimming and J lost 1 base; unmatched junction nucleotides: 11. Germline V gives CDR1 MNHEY, CDR2 SVGEGT. The CDR3 region has the DNA TGTGCCAGCAGCAGGGGGTCAGGCACCCAGAACACTGAAGCTTTCTTT. This translates into CASSRGSGTQNTEAFF.

The chain is built from TRBV12-3 or TRBV12-4 and TRBJ2-4; 8 nucleotides line up with TRBD2. V dropped 2 bases and J dropped 4; count of bases not matched to a gene: 4. The CDR3 is made up of 15 amino acids. The CDR3 here is CASSLFQREKNIQYF. In DNA form, the CDR3 reads TGTGCCAGCAGTTTATTTCAGCGGGAGAAAAACATTCAGTACTTC.

The rearrangement joins TRBV30 to TRBJ1-6; D not resolved. V was trimmed by 0 bases and J by 7 bases, leaving 7 bases between them. The CDR3 loop spans 13 amino acids. Germline CDR1 GTSNPN, CDR2 SVGIG (reference sequence). CDR3 DNA: TGTGCCTGGAGTGTAATCGAGAATTCACCCCTCCACTTT. This translates into CAWSVIENSPLHF.

Remarks on this clonotype: The junction and the germline gene differ at one end; a read error may be behind it. V usage is TRBV12-3 or TRBV12-4 and J usage is TRBJ2-3; D is perhaps TRBD2 (5 bases). This CDR3 region has 12 residues. The CDR3 loop is CASSPWGDTQCF. The CDR3 nucleotides are TGTGCCAGCAGTCCGTGGGGAGATACGCAGTGTTTT.

This clonotype has more than one count but fewer than ten. The CDR3 DNA reads TGCGCCAGCAGCTTATCCGGGACAGGGGGAGGCGAGCAGTACTTC. Translation gives CASSLSGTGGGEQYF. The rearrangement uses TRBV5-1 and TRBJ2-7; 11 bases match TRBD1. Germline V gene data show CDR1 as SGHRS and CDR2 as YFSETQ. The CDR3 contains 15 residues. With V trimmed by 2 bases and J by 6 bases, 7 bases remained unmatched. The full variable domain, rest sourced from reference TRBV5-1 and TRBJ2-7, is KAGVTQTPRYLIKTRGQQVTLSCSPISGHRSVSWYQQTPGQGLQFLFEYFSETQRNKGNFPGRFSGRQFSNSRSEMNVSTLELGDSALYLCASSLSGTGGGEQYFGPGTRLTVT.

V gene TRBV6-5 combines with J gene TRBJ2-6, with D uncertain. V shed 0 bases and J shed 1 base, with 4 bases lying between them. The CDR3 is made up of 15 amino acids. The germline V gene has CDR1 MNHEY and CDR2 SVGAGI. CDR3 sequence reads: CASSYSVSGANVLTF. The CDR3 nucleotides are TGTGCCAGCAGTTACTCAGTATCTGGGGCCAACGTCCTGACTTTC.

The CDR3 coding sequence is TGTGCCAGCAGCCAAGAGGGTAGCGAATTAGCCAAAAACATTCAGTACTTC. This sequence encodes CASSQEGSELAKNIQYF. This sequence joins TRBV4-2 and TRBJ2-4; D is perhaps TRBD2 (5 bases). Germline V CDR1 and CDR2: LGHNA, YNFKEQ. The CDR3 is 17 amino acids. Trimming cost V 0 bases and J 0 bases, with 12 bases left between them.

This clonotype was observed many times. The rearrangement joins TRBV12-3 or TRBV12-4 to TRBJ2-5; tentatively, D is TRBD1 (6 bases). V lost 3 bases, J lost 4 bases, and 12 bases lay in between. CDR3 length: 14 residues. The CDR3 DNA reads as TGTGCCAGCAGTTTCTTCCAGGGGCTAGAGACCCAGTACTTC. Protein product: CASSFFQGLETQYF.

The table lists this clonotype with many counts. DNA of the CDR3: TGTGCCAGCAGTCTGGGGGTAGCGGGGGCTAATGAGCAGTTCTTC. It codes for CASSLGVAGANEQFF. V is TRBV27 and J is TRBJ2-1; 9 nucleotides align to TRBD2. The CDR3 runs to 15 residues. Trimming cost V 5 bases and J 7 bases; bases outside gene matches: 9. The germline V gene has CDR1 MNHEY and CDR2 SMNVEV (reference sequence).

There are a few counts of this clonotype. The V gene is TRBV15, the J gene TRBJ2-1; TRBD2 matches 10 bases. V was pared by 0 bases and J by 1 base, with 9 bases of the junction left unmatched. Germline loops: CDR1 LNHNV, CDR2 YYDKDF (reference sequence). The CDR3 has 19 residues. CDR3 amino acids: CATSRDGLAGAVSYNEQFF. CDR3 in DNA: TGTGCCACCAGCAGAGATGGGCTAGCGGGAGCCGTTTCCTACAATGAGCAGTTCTTC.

This clonotype was recorded a few times. The genes are TRBV5-6 and TRBJ2-1; either TRBD1 or TRBD2 may fit D (5 bases each). The CDR3 loop spans 15 amino acids. CDR1 and CDR2 (germline): SGHDT, YYEEEE. V lost 0 bases to trimming and J lost 4 bases, with 11 bases between them. The CDR3 loop is CASSLEGTGYNEQFF. The CDR3 DNA follows: TGTGCCAGCAGCTTGGAAGGGACCGGTTACAATGAGCAGTTCTTC.

This clonotype turned up a few times. This sequence joins TRBV4-2 and TRBJ2-1; possibly TRBD1 for D (5 bases). This CDR3 is built from 14 residues. The V gene lost 2 bases and the J gene lost 5 bases, with 10 bases spanning the gap. In germline, CDR1 is LGHNA, CDR2 YNFKEQ. The CDR3 loop is CASSQNRLNNEQFF. CDR3 sequence (DNA): TGTGCCAGCAGCCAAAACAGGTTAAACAATGAGCAGTTCTTC.

The V and J genes are TRBV5-6 and TRBJ2-5; D ambiguous. The length of the CDR3 is 12 residues. The germline V gene has CDR1 SGHDT and CDR2 YYEEEE. V lost 2 bases and J 4 bases, leaving 6 bases between the germline ends. The DNA for the CDR3 is TGTGCCAGCAGCTTTATGTCAGAGACCCAGTACTTC. It specifies CASSFMSETQYF.

V and J are TRBV20-1 and TRBJ2-4; 9 nucleotides line up with TRBD1. The germline CDR1 and CDR2 sequences are DFQATT and SNEGSKA (reference sequence). The CDR3 sequence is 14 residues long. Trimming cost V 4 bases and J 7 bases; bases outside gene matches: 8. The CDR3 here is CSAIRDRERNIQYF. CDR3 nucleotide sequence: TGCAGTGCTATCCGGGACAGGGAAAGGAACATTCAGTACTTC.

The chain combines TRBV30 with TRBJ1-5; perhaps TRBD1 as D (5 bases). The CDR3 runs 14 residues. Trimming pared 1 base from V and 7 bases from J, leaving 14 bases between. Per the germline V gene, CDR1 is GTSNPN and CDR2 is SVGIG (reference sequence). This chain's CDR3 is CAWSGSGSLQPQHF. CDR3 nucleotide sequence: TGTGCCTGGAGTGGGTCAGGGAGTCTACAGCCCCAGCATTTT.

This clonotype was counted only a few times. The J gene is TRBJ1-3, the V gene TRBV20-1; 8 nucleotides align to TRBD1. CDR1 is DFQATT and CDR2 is SNEGSKA in the germline V gene (reference sequence). CDR3 length equals 16 residues. V trimming: 3 bases; J trimming: 0 bases; junction bases outside the gene matches: 7. This chain's CDR3 is CSASTSGTGSGNTIYF. The CDR3 nucleotides are TGCAGTGCTAGTACCTCCGGGACAGGCTCTGGAAACACCATATATTTT.

This chain's CDR3 is CASSLYTGTAPSTDTQYF. CDR3 coding DNA: TGTGCCAGTAGTCTCTATACCGGGACAGCACCTAGCACAGATACGCAGTATTTT. This chain uses TRBV19 with TRBJ2-3; 7 positions match TRBD1. V dropped 5 bases and J dropped 0; count of bases not matched to a gene: 14. The germline gives CDR1 LNHDA, CDR2 SQIVND (reference sequence). CDR3 length equals 18 residues.

The chain employs TRBV4-3 and TRBJ2-7, with 10 bases aligning to TRBD1. This CDR3 is built from 17 residues. Germline V CDR1 and CDR2: LGHNA, YSLEER. The J segment lost 4 bases and the V segment lost 2 bases, leaving 11 bases of the junction unmatched. The CDR3 DNA follows: TGCGCCAGCAGCCAATGGGCGACCGGGACAGGGGTTTACGAGCAGTACTTC. Protein product: CASSQWATGTGVYEQYF.

This clonotype turned up a few times. This rearrangement joins TRBV20-1 to TRBJ2-5; possible D gene TRBD1, 6 bases. CDR1 and CDR2 from the germline V gene are DFQATT and SNEGSKA (reference sequence). V was trimmed by 6 bases and J by 5 bases, leaving 10 bases between them. The length of the CDR3 is 11 residues. CDR3 amino acids: CSAQGPETQYF. Here the CDR3 DNA reads TGCAGTGCCCAGGGGCCCGAGACCCAGTACTTC.

This clonotype was counted between two and nine times. V is TRBV20-1 and J is TRBJ2-7, with 13 bases fitting TRBD2. This CDR3 spans 14 amino acids. With 6 bases clipped from V and 6 bases from J, the junction kept 8 bases outside the gene matches. From germline, CDR1 is DFQATT and CDR2 SNEGSKA (reference sequence). The CDR3 here is CSAGTSGNSREQYF. The CDR3 DNA follows: TGCAGTGCAGGGACTAGCGGGAATTCTCGCGAGCAGTACTTC.

The J gene is TRBJ2-3, the V gene TRBV7-9; 8 bases align to TRBD2. The CDR3 has 14 residues. The junction had 6 bases not matched to a gene; V was cut back by 5 bases and J by 5 bases. The germline V gene encodes CDR1 SEHNR and CDR2 FQNEAQ (reference sequence). CDR3 amino acids: CASSHGLAQDTQYF. The CDR3, as DNA: TGTGCCAGCAGCCATGGACTAGCTCAAGATACGCAGTATTTT. The variable domain in full, completed from reference TRBV7-9 and TRBJ2-3, reads DTGVSQNPRHKITKRGQNVTFRCDPISEHNRLYWYRQTLGQGPEFLTYFQNEAQLEKSRLLSDRFSAERPKGSFSTLEIQRTEQGDSAMYLCASSHGLAQDTQYFGPGTRLTVL.

This clonotype was detected ten times or more. The V and J genes are TRBV6-1 and TRBJ2-1; TRBD1 matches at 9 bases. Looked up from germline, CDR1 is MNHNS and CDR2 is SASEGT. J was trimmed by 1 base and V by 8 bases; bases with no gene match: 6. The CDR3 spans 15 residues. CDR3 protein: CASSQTGGSYNEQFF. CDR3 sequence (DNA): TGTGCCAGCTCCCAGACAGGGGGATCCTACAATGAGCAGTTCTTC.

This clonotype was counted between two and nine times. V is TRBV7-9 and J is TRBJ2-5; D call uncertain. Germline CDR1 is SEHNR and CDR2 is FQNEAQ (reference sequence). This CDR3 is 13 amino acids long. Trimming removed 5 bases from V and 5 bases from J, with 12 bases in between. The CDR3 region is CASSGSRWETQYF. As DNA, the CDR3 is TGTGCCAGCAGCGGGTCGAGATGGGAGACCCAGTACTTC.

The chain joins TRBV6-5 to TRBJ2-5, with 11 bases lining up with TRBD2. The germline V gene encodes CDR1 MNHEY and CDR2 SVGAGI. The CDR3 extends over 16 amino acids. The V segment lost 2 bases and the J segment 0 bases; nucleotides outside the gene matches: 2. CDR3 nucleotide sequence: TGTGCCAGCAGTTACCCTAGCGGGGGGTACCAAGAGACCCAGTACTTC. Amino acids: CASSYPSGGYQETQYF.

The chain employs TRBV10-3 and TRBJ2-1; D is uncertain. V dropped 5 bases and J dropped 5 bases, with 4 bases sitting between them. CDR3 length: 11 residues. Germline assignment: CDR1 ENHRY and CDR2 SYGVKD. CDR3 nucleotides: TGTGCCATCAGTAAGGACAATGAGCAGTTCTTC. This translates into CAISKDNEQFF.

The J gene is TRBJ2-1, the V gene TRBV7-3; 9 positions match TRBD2. The CDR3 runs 17 residues. Germline CDR1 and CDR2: SGHTA and FQGTGA. Trimming took 1 base from V and 7 from J; bases not matched to a gene: 11. This CDR3 reads CASSLSPISGSRNEQFF. CDR3 DNA sequence: TGTGCCAGCAGCTTAAGCCCTATTAGCGGGAGTAGGAATGAGCAGTTCTTC.

The V call is TRBV6-5, the J call TRBJ1-3; D call uncertain. The CDR3 loop spans 15 amino acids. Looked up from germline, CDR1 is MNHEY and CDR2 is SVGAGI. Trimming removed 0 bases from V and 2 bases from J, with 8 bases in between. As DNA, the CDR3 is TGTGCCAGCAGTTACTCGCCGCATCCTGGAAACACCATATATTTT. It translates to CASSYSPHPGNTIYF.

The genes are TRBV29-1 and TRBJ2-3; 7 bases align to TRBD1. The germline gives CDR1 SQVTM, CDR2 ANQGSEA. This CDR3 spans 14 amino acids. V lost 7 bases, J lost 1 base, and 8 bases stayed unmatched. The CDR3 here is CSGFHRGGTDTQYF. The CDR3 DNA reads TGCAGCGGTTTTCACAGGGGCGGCACAGATACGCAGTATTTT.

This clonotype occurred a few times. The V and J genes are TRBV20-1 and TRBJ1-4; D possibly corresponds to TRBD1 (6 bases). Trimming pared 3 bases from V and 5 bases from J, leaving 10 bases between. CDR3 length: 13 amino acids. In germline, CDR1 is DFQATT, CDR2 SNEGSKA (reference sequence). DNA of the CDR3: TGCAGTGCTAGCTCGGGGGCCAATGAAAAACTGTTTTTT. Its protein product is CSASSGANEKLFF.